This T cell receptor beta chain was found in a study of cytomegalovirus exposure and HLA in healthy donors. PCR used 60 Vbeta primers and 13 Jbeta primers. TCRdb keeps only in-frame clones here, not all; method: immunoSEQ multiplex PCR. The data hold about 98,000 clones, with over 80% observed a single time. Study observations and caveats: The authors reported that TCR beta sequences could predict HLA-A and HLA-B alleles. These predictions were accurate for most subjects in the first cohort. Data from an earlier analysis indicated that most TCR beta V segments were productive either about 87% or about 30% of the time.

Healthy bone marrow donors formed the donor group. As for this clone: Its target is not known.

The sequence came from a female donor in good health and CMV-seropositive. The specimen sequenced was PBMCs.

As DNA, the CDR3 is TGCGCCAGCAGCCAACAGGGACAGGGGGATTCACCCCTCCACTTT. Protein product: CASSQQGQGDSPLHF. The rearrangement joins TRBV4-1 to TRBJ1-6; 11 nucleotides line up with TRBD1. Germline-derived CDR1 and CDR2 are MGHRA and YSYEKL. There are 15 residues in the CDR3. V was pared by 2 bases and J by 8 bases, with 2 bases of the junction left unmatched.